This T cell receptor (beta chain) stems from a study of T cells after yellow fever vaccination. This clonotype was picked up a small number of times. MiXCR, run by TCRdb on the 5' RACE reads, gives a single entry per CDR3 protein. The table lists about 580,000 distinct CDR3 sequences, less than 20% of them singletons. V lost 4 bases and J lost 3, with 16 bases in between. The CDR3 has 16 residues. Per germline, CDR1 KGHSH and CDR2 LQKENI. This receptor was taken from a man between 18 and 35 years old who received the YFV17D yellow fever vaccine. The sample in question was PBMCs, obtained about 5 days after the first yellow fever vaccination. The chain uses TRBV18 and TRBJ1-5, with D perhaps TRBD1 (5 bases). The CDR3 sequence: CASSLGPSGNNQPQHF. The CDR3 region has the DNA TGTGCCAGCTCACTCGGCCCCTCAGGGAACAATCAGCCCCAGCATTTT. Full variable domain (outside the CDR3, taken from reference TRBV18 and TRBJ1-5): NAGVMQNPRHLVRRRGQEARLRCSPMKGHSHVYWYRQLPEEGLKFMVYLQKENIIDESGMPKERFSAEFPKEGPSILRIQQVVRGDSAAYFCASSLGPSGNNQPQHFGDGTRLSIL.